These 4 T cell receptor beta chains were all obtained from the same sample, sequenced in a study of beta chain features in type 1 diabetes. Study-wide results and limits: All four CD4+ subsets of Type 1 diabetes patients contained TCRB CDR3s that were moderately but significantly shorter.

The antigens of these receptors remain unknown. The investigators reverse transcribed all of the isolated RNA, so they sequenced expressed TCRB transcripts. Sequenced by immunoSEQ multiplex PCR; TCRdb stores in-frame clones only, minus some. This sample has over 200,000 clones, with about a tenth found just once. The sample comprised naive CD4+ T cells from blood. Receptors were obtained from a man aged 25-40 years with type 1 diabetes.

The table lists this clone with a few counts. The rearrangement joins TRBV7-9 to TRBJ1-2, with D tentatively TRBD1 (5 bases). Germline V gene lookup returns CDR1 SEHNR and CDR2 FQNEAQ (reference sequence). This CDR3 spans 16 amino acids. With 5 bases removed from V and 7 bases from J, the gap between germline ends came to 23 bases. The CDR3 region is CASSPGTVVLALGYTF. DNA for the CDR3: TGTGCCAGCAGCCCAGGGACTGTCGTCTTAGCTCTTGGCTACACCTTC.

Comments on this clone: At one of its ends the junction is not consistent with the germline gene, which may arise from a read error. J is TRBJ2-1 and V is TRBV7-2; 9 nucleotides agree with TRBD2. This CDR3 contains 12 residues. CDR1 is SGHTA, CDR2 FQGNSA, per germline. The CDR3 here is CASSSFAGGRIF. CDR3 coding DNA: TGTGCCAGCAGCTCCTTTGCGGGGGGGCGGATCTTC.

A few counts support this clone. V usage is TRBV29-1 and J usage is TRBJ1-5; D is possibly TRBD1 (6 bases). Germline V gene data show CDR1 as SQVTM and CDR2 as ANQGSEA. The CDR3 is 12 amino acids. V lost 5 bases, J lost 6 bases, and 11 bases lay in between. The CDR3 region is CSVSGGLQPQHF. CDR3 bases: TGCAGCGTTAGCGGGGGGCTTCAGCCCCAGCATTTT.

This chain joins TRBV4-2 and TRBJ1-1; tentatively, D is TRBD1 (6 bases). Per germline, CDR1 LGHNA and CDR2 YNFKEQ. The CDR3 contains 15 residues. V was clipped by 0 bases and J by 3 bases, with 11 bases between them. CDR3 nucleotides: TGTGCCAGCAGCCAAGAAGGGACACTCTACACTGAAGCTTTCTTT. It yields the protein CASSQEGTLYTEAFF.